Sequencing of this T cell receptor beta chain was carried out in a study of blood T cells in healthy people across ages. The use of a sample-barcoded 5' primer and a J-beta primer mix characterized a second PCR of about 7 to 12 cycles. One entry per CDR3 protein results from TCRdb running MiXCR on the 5' RACE reads. Found here are around 850,000 distinct CDR3 sequences, around 36% of them singletons; the top ten hold 13%. The CDR3 contains 22 residues. Staff drew approximately 9.7 milliliters of peripheral blood from each donor. Sequencing was done on a sample of blood. The origin of this receptor is a man between 18 and 35 years old in good health. The chain has TRBV21-1 and TRBJ2-4; TRBD1 was called by the table and not checked on the DNA. TRBV21-1 is assigned pseudogene status. CDR3 amino acids: CASSKDLGGPGAAVLAKNIQYF. In DNA form, the CDR3 reads TGTGCCAGCAGCAAAGACCTGGGCGGGCCGGGCGCCGCTGTACTAGCCAAAAACATTCAGTACTTC.